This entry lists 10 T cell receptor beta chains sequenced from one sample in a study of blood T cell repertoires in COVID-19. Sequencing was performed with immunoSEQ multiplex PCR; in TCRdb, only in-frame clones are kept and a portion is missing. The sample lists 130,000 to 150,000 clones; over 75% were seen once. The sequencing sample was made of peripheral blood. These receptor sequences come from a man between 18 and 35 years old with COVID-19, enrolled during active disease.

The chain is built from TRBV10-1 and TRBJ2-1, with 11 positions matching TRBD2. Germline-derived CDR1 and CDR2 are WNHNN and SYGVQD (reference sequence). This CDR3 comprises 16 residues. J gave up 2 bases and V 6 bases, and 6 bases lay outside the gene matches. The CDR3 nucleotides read TGCGCCAGCAGGGTTATAGCGGGAGGGGCCTACAATGAGCAGTTCTTC. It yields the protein CASRVIAGGAYNEQFF.

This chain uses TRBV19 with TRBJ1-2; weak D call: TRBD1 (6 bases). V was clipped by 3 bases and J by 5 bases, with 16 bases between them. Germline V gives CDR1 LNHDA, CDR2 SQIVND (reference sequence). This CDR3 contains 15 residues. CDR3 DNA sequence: TGTGCCAGTAGTATGGTGAACAGGGTGCGATATGGCTACACCTTC. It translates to CASSMVNRVRYGYTF.

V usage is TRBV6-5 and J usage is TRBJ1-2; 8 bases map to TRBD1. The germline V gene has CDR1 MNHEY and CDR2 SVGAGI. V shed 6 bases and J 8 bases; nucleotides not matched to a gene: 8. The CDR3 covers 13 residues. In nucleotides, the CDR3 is TGTGCCAGCAGCGCCATGACAGGGGTAGGCTACACCTTC. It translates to CASSAMTGVGYTF.

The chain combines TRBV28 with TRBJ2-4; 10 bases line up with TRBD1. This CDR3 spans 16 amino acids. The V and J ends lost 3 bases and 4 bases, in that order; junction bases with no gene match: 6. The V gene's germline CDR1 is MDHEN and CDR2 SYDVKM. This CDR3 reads CASSFGQGVVKNIQYF. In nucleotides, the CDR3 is TGTGCCAGCAGTTTTGGACAGGGGGTGGTTAAAAACATTCAGTACTTC.

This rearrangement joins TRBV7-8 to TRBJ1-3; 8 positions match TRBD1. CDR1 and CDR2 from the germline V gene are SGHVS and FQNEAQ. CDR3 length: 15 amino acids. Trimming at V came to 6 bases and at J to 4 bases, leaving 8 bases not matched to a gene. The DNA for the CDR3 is TGTGCCAGCAGACCAAACCGGGACAGGGGAAACACCATATATTTT. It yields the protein CASRPNRDRGNTIYF.

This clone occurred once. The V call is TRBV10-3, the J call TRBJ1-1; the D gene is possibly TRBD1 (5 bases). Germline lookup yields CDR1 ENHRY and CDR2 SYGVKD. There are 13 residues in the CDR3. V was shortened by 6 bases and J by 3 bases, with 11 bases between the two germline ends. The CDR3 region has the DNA TGTGCCATCAGGGGGGGGTCTCACACTGAAGCTTTCTTT. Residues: CAIRGGSHTEAFF.

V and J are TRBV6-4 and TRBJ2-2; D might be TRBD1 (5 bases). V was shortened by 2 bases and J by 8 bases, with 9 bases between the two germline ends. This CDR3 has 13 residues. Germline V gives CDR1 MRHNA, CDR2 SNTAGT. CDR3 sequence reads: CASSDIQGGELFF. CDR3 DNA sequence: TGTGCCAGCAGTGACATCCAGGGTGGGGAGCTGTTTTTT.

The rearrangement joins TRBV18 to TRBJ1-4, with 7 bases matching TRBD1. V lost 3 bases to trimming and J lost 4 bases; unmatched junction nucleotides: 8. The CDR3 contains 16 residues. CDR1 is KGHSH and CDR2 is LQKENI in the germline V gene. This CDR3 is CASSPQKGAINEKLFF. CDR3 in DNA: TGTGCCAGCTCACCGCAGAAGGGGGCAATTAATGAAAAACTGTTTTTT.

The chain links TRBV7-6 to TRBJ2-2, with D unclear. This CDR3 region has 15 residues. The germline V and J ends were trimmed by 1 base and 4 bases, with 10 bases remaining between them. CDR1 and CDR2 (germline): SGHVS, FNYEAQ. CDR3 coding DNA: TGTGCCAGCAGCTTAGAGTTGTCGGGCACCGGGGAGCTGTTTTTT. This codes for CASSLELSGTGELFF.

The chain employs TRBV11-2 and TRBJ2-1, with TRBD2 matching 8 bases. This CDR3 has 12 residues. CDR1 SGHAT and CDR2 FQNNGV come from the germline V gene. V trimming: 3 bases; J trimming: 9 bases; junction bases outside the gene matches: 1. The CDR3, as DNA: TGTGCCAGCAGCTTCGGACTAGCTGAGCAGTTCTTC. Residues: CASSFGLAEQFF.